A single sample gave rise to the 9 T cell receptor beta chains below, sequenced in a study of metastatic and nonmetastatic thyroid tumors. TCRdb re-called clones via MiXCR from the PCR reads. The table lists about 38,000 clones, around 47% of them singletons. Every patient underwent thyroid surgery untreated. The sample taken for sequencing was tumor tissue. The receptors shown here come from a male donor with papillary thyroid cancer or a benign thyroid nodule (not recorded which). Some clones in this sample may be carry-over from other donors' samples.

The chain carries TRBV18 and TRBJ1-1, with a possible D match to TRBD1 (5 bases). Germline loops: CDR1 KGHSH, CDR2 LQKENI. CDR3 length: 16 amino acids. V lost 5 bases, J lost 4 bases, and 20 bases lay in between. DNA of the CDR3: TGTGCCAGCTCAACCCAAACGGCCTCAGGGACCACTGAAGCTTTCTTT. Translation: CASSTQTASGTTEAFF.

This sequence joins TRBV7-8 and TRBJ2-7; 10 bases are shared with TRBD2. The CDR3 totals 16 residues. CDR1 and CDR2 (germline): SGHVS, FQNEAQ. J was trimmed by 2 bases and V by 3 bases; bases with no gene match: 7. The CDR3 nucleotides read TGTGCCAGCAGCTTCGCGGGACTAGCGTCTACCTACGAGCAGTACTTC. Its protein is CASSFAGLASTYEQYF.

This clone has only a few counts. The V and J genes are TRBV4-3 and TRBJ1-6; 11 bases line up with TRBD1. The length of the CDR3 is 18 residues. Germline V CDR1 and CDR2: LGHNA, YSLEER. J was trimmed by 10 bases and V by 0 bases; bases with no gene match: 11. CDR3 loop: CASSQDLRTGGAGSPLHF. CDR3 in DNA: TGCGCCAGCAGCCAAGATCTAAGGACAGGGGGCGCTGGGTCACCCCTCCACTTT.

The chain has TRBV19 and TRBJ1-6; D is ambiguous. The germline V gene has CDR1 LNHDA and CDR2 SQIVND (reference sequence). The germline V and J ends were trimmed by 9 bases and 7 bases, with 16 bases remaining between them. CDR3 length equals 14 residues. The DNA of the CDR3 is TGTGCCAGCAGTGAAGTCCAGTTCAATTCACCCCTCCACTTT. Its protein product is CASSEVQFNSPLHF.

This clone was observed a handful of times. The chain has TRBV28 and TRBJ2-7; D is uncertain. This CDR3 is built from 14 residues. The germline V and J ends were trimmed by 5 bases and 3 bases, with 14 bases remaining between them. CDR1 is MDHEN, CDR2 SYDVKM, per germline. The CDR3 DNA reads as TGTGCCAGCAGTCATTCCTACCTATTCTACGAGCAGTACTTC. Protein product: CASSHSYLFYEQYF.

The V gene is TRBV6-5, the J gene TRBJ2-5; D uncertain. CDR3 size: 13 residues. Germline V gives CDR1 MNHEY, CDR2 SVGAGI. V lost 0 bases to trimming and J lost 9 bases, with 11 bases between them. CDR3 nucleotide sequence: TGTGCCAGCAGTTACTCGCAGAATAGGGCCCAGTACTTC. It encodes CASSYSQNRAQYF.

This clone came up a few times. The CDR3 end shows no conserved phenylalanine or tryptophan, and so a read error is likely. No DNA is shown, since the ends of the CDR3 on it are uncertain; the CDR3 is the one TCRdb lists. This sequence joins TRBV6-4 and TRBJ2-1; the table's D call, TRBD2, was not checked against the DNA. Inclusive of both ends, the CDR3 amounts to 11 amino acids. Germline V CDR1 and CDR2: MRHNA, SNTAGT. CDR3: CASSDRGTKRV.

This rearrangement joins TRBV6-1 to TRBJ2-3; 9 bases agree with TRBD1. There are 15 residues in the CDR3. V dropped 4 bases and J dropped 4; count of bases not matched to a gene: 6. Germline-derived CDR1 and CDR2 are MNHNS and SASEGT. The CDR3 region has the DNA TGTGCCAGCAGTGCCGGGACAGGGATTCCAGATACGCAGTATTTT. It codes for CASSAGTGIPDTQYF.

The genes are TRBV15 and TRBJ1-1; TRBD1 matches at 10 bases. V was pared by 3 bases and J by 4 bases, with 5 bases of the junction left unmatched. Germline CDR1 is LNHNV and CDR2 is YYDKDF (reference sequence). CDR3 length equals 15 residues. The CDR3 bases are TGTGCCACCAGCAGGCGGGGACAGGGGCTCACTGAAGCTTTCTTT. It specifies CATSRRGQGLTEAFF. Using reference TRBV15 and TRBJ1-1 for the parts outside the CDR3, the full variable domain is DAMVIQNPRYQVTQFGKPVTLSCSQTLNHNVMYWYQQKSSQAPKLLFHYYDKDFNNEADTPDNFQSRRPNTSFCFLDIRSPGLGDTAMYLCATSRRGQGLTEAFFGQGTRLTVV.